One T cell receptor beta chain is described in this entry. Its matching antigen is unknown. This sample is drawn from a study of T cells in Graves' hyperthyroidism and ophthalmopathy. General study results and limits: Most expanded thyroid clonotypes above 0.001 also appeared in blood.

Researchers took RNA transcripts and amplified the TCR beta CDR3 regions from them. First-round RT-PCR with HTBI primers amplified the TCR CDR3 region. Each CDR3 protein gets one entry after TCRdb re-called the multiplex PCR reads with MiXCR. The sample contains over 500,000 distinct CDR3 sequences, around 15% of which appear only once. CDR1 SGHTA and CDR2 FQGNSA come from the germline V gene. Trimming pared 5 bases from V and 1 base from J, leaving 12 bases between. The CDR3 extends over 14 amino acids. Ophthalmopathy in the patients scored at least 3 on Clinical Activity Score and at least 4 on NOSPECS grade, lasting under 3 months.

Source material: blood. This sequence originates from a woman younger than 45 with Graves' ophthalmopathy. The J gene is TRBJ2-7, the V gene TRBV7-2, with unresolved D. The CDR3 nucleotides are TGTGCCAGCAGCCCCGTCGCTGGATCCTACGAGCAGTACTTC. Protein: CASSPVAGSYEQYF.